This T cell receptor beta chain was sequenced during a study of T cell repertoires in cytomegalovirus infection (dated by TCRdb to about 2019). As for the study more broadly: Peptide stimulations targeted recently identified HLA-C-restricted CMV epitopes, whose presentation resists viral immunomodulation, together with well-studied HLA-B-restricted epitopes. Because public TCR beta signatures pointed to carriage of CMV infection together with the matching HLA type, the HLA type of each donor mattered for the analysis.

Per the publication, the treatment or condition label means: in vitro stimulation with specific CMV peptide epitopes to enrich CMV-specific T cells. For sequencing, an Illumina HiSeq 1500 was employed. TCRdb applied fastp at Q25 and MiXCR to the public reads, then kept only in-frame beta chains. Under each unique CDR3 protein, matching rows form one entry showing the most common genes and DNA. The sample records approximately 730,000 distinct CDR3 sequences, roughly a third of which are singletons. About 20% of the sample is taken by the ten largest. What the research found in general, with its limitations: In the ex vivo response, HLA-C-restricted CMV-specific TCR beta clonotypes were dominant, and in two of eight donors the single most frequent clonotype came from this HLA-C-restricted group. In both this cohort and an independent approximately 350-donor cohort, the cumulative frequency of public TCR beta family members distinguished carriers of CMV infection plus the relevant HLA type.

Note on this clonotype: The antigen it recognizes is unknown. No base qualities exist here, and no much larger clone lies one base off it.

The sequencing here drew on cultured PBMCs, taken from culture after CMV antigen stimulation. The sequence derives from a human donor in good health (CMV status not recorded). Some clones in this sample may be carry-over from other donors' samples.

The encoded CDR3 is CSARDFAGVVNTEAFF. The DNA sequence is TGCAGTGCTAGAGATTTTGCAGGGGTCGTGAACACTGAAGCTTTCTTT. The receptor chain draws on TRBV20-1 and TRBJ1-1; the D segment could be TRBD1, given 6 matching bases. Measured from the cysteine to the phenylalanine, the CDR3 is 16 residues long. Only the CDR3 portion is preserved as DNA: 48 bases, with reading frame beginning at the first base. The junction carries 14 bases between V and J, which are trimmed by 0 bases and 0 bases respectively. Sequences DFQATT (CDR1) and SNEGSKA (CDR2) are obtained from the germline V gene (reference sequence).